This T cell receptor (beta chain) was sequenced during a study of T cell repertoires in cytomegalovirus infection. Overall study: Newly reported HLA-C-restricted and thoroughly characterized HLA-B-restricted CMV epitopes were employed. Findings of the study overall: The ex vivo response showed dominance by HLA-C-restricted CMV-specific TCR beta clonotypes. Based on cumulative public TCR beta family frequency, carriers of CMV plus the relevant HLA were identified.

After removal of 1 base from V and 3 bases from J, the junction contained 3 bases not matched to a gene. This CDR3 has 15 amino acids. CDR1 and CDR2 (germline): SEHNR, FQNEAQ (reference sequence). This clonotype has just a few counts. Its antigen is undetermined. TCRdb analysed the reads with MiXCR anew, one entry per CDR3 protein. This sample carries about 500,000 distinct CDR3 sequences, 30% to 35% of them seen once, and the ten largest clones take about a sixth. Sequencing used cultured PBMCs, obtained from culture after CMV antigen stimulation. The gene calls are TRBV7-9 and TRBJ2-7, with 10 bases fitting TRBD2. The sequence was collected from a human donor in good health (CMV status not recorded). Some clones in this sample may be carry-over from other donors' samples. This chain's CDR3 is CASSLVGLADYEQYF. As DNA, the CDR3 is TGTGCCAGCAGCTTAGTTGGACTAGCGGACTACGAGCAGTACTTC.